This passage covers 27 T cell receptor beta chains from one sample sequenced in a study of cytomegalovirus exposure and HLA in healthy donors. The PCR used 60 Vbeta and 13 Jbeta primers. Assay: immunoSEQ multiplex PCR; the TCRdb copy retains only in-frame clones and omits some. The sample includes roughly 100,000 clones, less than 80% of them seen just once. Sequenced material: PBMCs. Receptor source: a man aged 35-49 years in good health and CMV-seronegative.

CDR3 bases: TGCAGTGCACAATCAAAGTACGAGCAGTACTTC. Protein product: CSAQSKYEQYF. The rearrangement uses TRBV20-1 and TRBJ2-7; unclear D gene. The CDR3 sequence is 11 residues long. The ends were cut back, 6 bases at V and 4 bases at J, with 10 bases in the middle. Germline-derived CDR1 and CDR2 are DFQATT and SNEGSKA (reference sequence).

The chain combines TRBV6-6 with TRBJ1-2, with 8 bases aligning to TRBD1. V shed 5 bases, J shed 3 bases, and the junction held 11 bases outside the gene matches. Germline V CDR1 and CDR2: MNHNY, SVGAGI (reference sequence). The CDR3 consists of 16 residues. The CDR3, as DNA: TGTGCCAGCAGTCCGCTCCCCCAGGGGGCCTACTATGGCTACACCTTC. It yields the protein CASSPLPQGAYYGYTF.

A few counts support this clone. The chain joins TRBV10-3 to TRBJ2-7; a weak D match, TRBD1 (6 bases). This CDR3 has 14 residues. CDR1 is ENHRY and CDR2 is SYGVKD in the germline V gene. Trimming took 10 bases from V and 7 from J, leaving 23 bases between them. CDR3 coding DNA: TGTGCCACCTCAACGAGGCAGGGGCTCAGGGAGCAGTACTTC. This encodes CATSTRQGLREQYF.

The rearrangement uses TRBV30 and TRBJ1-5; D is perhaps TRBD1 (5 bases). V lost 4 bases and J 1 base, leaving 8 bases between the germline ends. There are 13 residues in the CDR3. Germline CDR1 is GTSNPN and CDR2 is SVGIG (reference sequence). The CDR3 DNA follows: TGTGCCTGGAACCGGGGGAGCAATCAGCCCCAGCATTTT. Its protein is CAWNRGSNQPQHF.

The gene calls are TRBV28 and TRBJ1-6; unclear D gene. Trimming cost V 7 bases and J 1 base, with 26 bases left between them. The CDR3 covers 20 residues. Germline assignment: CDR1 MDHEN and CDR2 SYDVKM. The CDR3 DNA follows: TGTGCCAGCAAACAACTCCGGCAGGCCGTTGGTGGGTCCTATAATTCACCCCTCCACTTT. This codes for CASKQLRQAVGGSYNSPLHF.

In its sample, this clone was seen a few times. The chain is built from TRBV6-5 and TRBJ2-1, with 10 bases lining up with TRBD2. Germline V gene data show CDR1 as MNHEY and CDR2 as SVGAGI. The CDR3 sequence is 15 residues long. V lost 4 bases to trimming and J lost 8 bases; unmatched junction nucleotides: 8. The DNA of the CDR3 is TGTGCCAGCAGTTCGTCTAGCGGGAGCTTTTATGAGCAGTTCTTC. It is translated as CASSSSSGSFYEQFF.

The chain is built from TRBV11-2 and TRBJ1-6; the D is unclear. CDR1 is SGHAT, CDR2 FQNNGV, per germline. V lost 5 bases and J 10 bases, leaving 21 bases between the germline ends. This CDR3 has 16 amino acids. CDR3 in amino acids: CASSPRTPTQGSPLHF. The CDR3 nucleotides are TGTGCCAGCAGCCCCAGGACTCCGACTCAAGGGTCACCCCTCCACTTT.

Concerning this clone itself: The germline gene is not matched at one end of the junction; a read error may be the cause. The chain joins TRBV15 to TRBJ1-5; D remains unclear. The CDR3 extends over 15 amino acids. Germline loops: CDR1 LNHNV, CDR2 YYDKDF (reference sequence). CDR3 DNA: TGTTCCACCAGCGAGGGAGGCCAGGAGGTTCAGCCCCAGCATTTT. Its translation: CSTSEGGQEVQPQHF.

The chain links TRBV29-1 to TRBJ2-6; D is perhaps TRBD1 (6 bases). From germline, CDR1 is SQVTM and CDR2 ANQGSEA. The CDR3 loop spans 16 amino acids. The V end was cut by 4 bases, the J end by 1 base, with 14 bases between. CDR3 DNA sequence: TGCAGCGTTGCTTATCTGACAGGATCTGGGGCCAACGTCCTGACTTTC. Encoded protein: CSVAYLTGSGANVLTF.

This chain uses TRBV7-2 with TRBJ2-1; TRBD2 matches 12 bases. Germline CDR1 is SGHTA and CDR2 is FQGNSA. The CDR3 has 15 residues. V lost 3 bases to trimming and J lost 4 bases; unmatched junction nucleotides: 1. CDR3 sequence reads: CASSLTSGGYNEQFF. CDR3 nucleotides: TGTGCCAGCAGCTTGACTAGCGGGGGATACAATGAGCAGTTCTTC. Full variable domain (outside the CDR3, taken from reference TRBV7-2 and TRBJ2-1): GAGVSQSPSNKVTEKGKDVELRCDPISGHTALYWYRQSLGQGLEFLIYFQGNSAPDKSGLPSDRFSAERTGGSVSTLTIQRTQQEDSAVYLCASSLTSGGYNEQFFGPGTRLTVL.

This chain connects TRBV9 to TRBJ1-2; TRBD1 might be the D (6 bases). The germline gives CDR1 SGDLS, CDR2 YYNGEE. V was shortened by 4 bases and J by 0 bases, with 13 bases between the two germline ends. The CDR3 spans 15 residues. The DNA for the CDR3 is TGTGCCAGCAGCCCCGGGGGGCACCCTAACTATGGCTACACCTTC. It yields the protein CASSPGGHPNYGYTF.

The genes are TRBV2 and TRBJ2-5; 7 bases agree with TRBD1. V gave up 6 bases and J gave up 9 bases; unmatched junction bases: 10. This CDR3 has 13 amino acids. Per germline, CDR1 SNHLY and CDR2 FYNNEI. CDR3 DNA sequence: TGTGCCAGCAGAGGACAGGACATGAGGGCCCAGTACTTC. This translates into CASRGQDMRAQYF.

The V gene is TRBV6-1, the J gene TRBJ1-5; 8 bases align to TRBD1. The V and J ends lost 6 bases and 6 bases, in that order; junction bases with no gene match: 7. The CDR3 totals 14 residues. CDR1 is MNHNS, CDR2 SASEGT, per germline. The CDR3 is CASRLGQAGQPQHF. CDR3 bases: TGTGCCAGCAGATTGGGACAGGCGGGTCAGCCCCAGCATTTT.

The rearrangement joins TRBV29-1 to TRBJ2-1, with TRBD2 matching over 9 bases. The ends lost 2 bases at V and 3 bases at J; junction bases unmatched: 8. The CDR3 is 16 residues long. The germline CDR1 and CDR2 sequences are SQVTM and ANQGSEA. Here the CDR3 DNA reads TGCAGCGTTGAATGGGGCGGGAGGGCCTTCTACAATGAGCAGTTCTTC. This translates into CSVEWGGRAFYNEQFF.

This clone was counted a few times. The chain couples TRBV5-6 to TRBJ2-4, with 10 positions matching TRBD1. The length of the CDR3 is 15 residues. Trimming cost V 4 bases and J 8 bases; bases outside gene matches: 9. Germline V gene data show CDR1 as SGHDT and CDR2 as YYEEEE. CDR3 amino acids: CASSTAGQGRDIQYF. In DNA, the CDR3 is TGTGCCAGCAGCACTGCGGGACAGGGGAGAGACATTCAGTACTTC.

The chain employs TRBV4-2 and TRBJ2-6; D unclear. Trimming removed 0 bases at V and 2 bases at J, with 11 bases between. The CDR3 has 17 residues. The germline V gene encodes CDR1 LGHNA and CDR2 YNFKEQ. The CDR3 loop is CASSQDRPVPGANVLTF. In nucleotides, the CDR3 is TGTGCCAGCAGCCAAGATCGCCCAGTACCTGGGGCCAACGTCCTGACTTTC.

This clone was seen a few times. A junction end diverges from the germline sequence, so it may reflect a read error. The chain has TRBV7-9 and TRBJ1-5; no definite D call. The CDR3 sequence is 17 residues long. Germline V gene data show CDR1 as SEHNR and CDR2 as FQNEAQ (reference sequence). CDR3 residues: CSSSLNVGGLAHQPQHF. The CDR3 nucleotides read TGTTCCAGCAGCTTAAATGTTGGAGGCTTAGCGCATCAGCCCCAGCATTTT.

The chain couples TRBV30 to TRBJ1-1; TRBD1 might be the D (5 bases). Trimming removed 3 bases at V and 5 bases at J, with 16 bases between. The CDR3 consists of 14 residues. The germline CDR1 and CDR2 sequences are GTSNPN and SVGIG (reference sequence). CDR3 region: CAWSGVHGATEAFF. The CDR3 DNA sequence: TGTGCCTGGAGCGGCGTCCATGGGGCTACTGAAGCTTTCTTT. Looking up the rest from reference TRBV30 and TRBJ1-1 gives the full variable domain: SQTIHQWPATLVQPVGSPLSLECTVEGTSNPNLYWYRQAAGRGLQLLFYSVGIGQISSEVPQNLSASRPQDRQFILSSKKLLLSDSGFYLCAWSGVHGATEAFFGQGTRLTVV.

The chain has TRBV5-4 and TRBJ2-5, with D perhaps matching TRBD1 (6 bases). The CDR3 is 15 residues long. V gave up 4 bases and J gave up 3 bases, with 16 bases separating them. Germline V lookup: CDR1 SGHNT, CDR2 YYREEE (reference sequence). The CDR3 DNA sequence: TGTGCCAGCAGCCCTGGGGAGTGGACAGAAGAGACCCAGTACTTC. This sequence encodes CASSPGEWTEETQYF.

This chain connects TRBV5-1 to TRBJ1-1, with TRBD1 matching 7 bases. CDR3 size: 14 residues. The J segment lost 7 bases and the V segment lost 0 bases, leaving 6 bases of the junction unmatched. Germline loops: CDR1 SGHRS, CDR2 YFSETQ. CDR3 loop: CASSLDGQDREAFF. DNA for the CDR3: TGCGCCAGCAGCTTGGACGGACAGGACCGTGAAGCTTTCTTT.

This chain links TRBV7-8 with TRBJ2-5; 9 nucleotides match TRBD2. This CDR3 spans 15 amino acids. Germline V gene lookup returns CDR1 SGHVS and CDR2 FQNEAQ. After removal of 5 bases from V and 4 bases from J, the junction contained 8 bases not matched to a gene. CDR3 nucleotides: TGTGCCAGCAGCATGACTAGCGGAAGCCCAGAGACCCAGTACTTC. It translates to CASSMTSGSPETQYF.

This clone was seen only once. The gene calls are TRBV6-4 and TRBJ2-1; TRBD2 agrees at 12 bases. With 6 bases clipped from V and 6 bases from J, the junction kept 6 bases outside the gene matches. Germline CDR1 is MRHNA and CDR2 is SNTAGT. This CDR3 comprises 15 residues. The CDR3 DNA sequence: TGTGCCAGCAGCCTCGGACTAGCGGGACCCAATGAGCAGTTCTTC. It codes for CASSLGLAGPNEQFF.

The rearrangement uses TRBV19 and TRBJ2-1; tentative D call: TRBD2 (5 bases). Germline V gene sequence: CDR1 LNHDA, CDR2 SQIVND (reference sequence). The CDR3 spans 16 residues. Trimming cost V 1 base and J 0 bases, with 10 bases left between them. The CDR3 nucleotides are TGTGCCAGTAGTATAGCTAGCTTCGGCTCCTACAATGAGCAGTTCTTC. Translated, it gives CASSIASFGSYNEQFF.

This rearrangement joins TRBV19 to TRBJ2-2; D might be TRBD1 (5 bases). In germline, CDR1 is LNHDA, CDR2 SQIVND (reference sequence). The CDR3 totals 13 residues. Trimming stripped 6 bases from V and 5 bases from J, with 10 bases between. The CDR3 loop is CASRFRETGELFF. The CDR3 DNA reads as TGTGCCAGTAGATTCAGGGAAACCGGGGAGCTGTTTTTT.

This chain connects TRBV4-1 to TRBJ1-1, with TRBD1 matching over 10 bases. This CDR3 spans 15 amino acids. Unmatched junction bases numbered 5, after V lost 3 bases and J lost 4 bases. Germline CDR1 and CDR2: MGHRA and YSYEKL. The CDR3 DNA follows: TGCGCCAGCAGCCACCGACAGGGGGCTGGCACTGAAGCTTTCTTT. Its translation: CASSHRQGAGTEAFF.

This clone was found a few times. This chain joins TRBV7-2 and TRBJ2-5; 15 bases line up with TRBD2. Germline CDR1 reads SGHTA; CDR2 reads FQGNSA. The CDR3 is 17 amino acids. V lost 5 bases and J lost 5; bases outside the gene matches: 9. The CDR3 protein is CASSPRTSGGAGETQYF. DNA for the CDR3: TGTGCCAGCAGCCCCCGGACTAGCGGGGGGGCCGGGGAGACCCAGTACTTC.

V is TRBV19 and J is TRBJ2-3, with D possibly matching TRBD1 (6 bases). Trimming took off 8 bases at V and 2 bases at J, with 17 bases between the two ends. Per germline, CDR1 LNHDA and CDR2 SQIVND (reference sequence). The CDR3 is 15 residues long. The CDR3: CASSHRGLATDTQYF. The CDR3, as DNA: TGTGCCAGTTCCCATAGGGGGTTGGCCACAGATACGCAGTATTTT.